Presented here are 27 T cell receptor beta chains from one specimen sequenced in a study of blood T cell repertoires in COVID-19. Here immunoSEQ multiplex PCR was the method, and the copy in TCRdb shows in-frame clones only, minus some. The sample contains approximately 64,000 clones, 81% of which appear only once. What was sequenced was peripheral blood. These receptors all stem from a woman aged 70-85 years with acute or convalescent COVID-19.

The chain uses TRBV7-2 and TRBJ1-1; 9 positions agree with TRBD1. CDR1 and CDR2 from the germline V gene are SGHTA and FQGNSA. This CDR3 is built from 18 residues. J was trimmed by 4 bases and V by 4 bases; bases with no gene match: 16. CDR3 loop: CASSSPIPGQGSGTEAFF. The CDR3 DNA reads as TGTGCCAGCAGCTCTCCTATCCCGGGACAGGGTTCGGGCACTGAAGCTTTCTTT. The full variable domain, with the rest looked up from reference TRBV7-2 and TRBJ1-1, is GAGVSQSPSNKVTEKGKDVELRCDPISGHTALYWYRQSLGQGLEFLIYFQGNSAPDKSGLPSDRFSAERTGGSVSTLTIQRTQQEDSAVYLCASSSPIPGQGSGTEAFFGQGTRLTVV.

The rearrangement joins TRBV7-9 to TRBJ1-1; no firm D call. The germline CDR1 and CDR2 sequences are SEHNR and FQNEAQ (reference sequence). V was trimmed by 6 bases and J by 0 bases, leaving 11 bases between them. There are 14 residues in the CDR3. CDR3 bases: TGTGCCAGCAGAAAACAGACTATGAACACTGAAGCTTTCTTT. Translation gives CASRKQTMNTEAFF.

The chain combines TRBV29-1 with TRBJ2-1; TRBD2 might be the D (6 bases). The germline V and J ends were trimmed by 6 bases and 5 bases, with 11 bases remaining between them. CDR3 length: 12 amino acids. Germline values: CDR1 SQVTM, CDR2 ANQGSEA. In DNA form, the CDR3 reads TGCAGCGTGGGGTCGGGAGACAATGAGCAGTTCTTC. Translation: CSVGSGDNEQFF.

The chain carries TRBV5-1 and TRBJ1-1; 8 nucleotides agree with TRBD1. In germline, CDR1 is SGHRS, CDR2 YFSETQ. Losses at the gene ends were 7 bases for V and 7 bases for J; bases not matched to a gene: 15. The CDR3 is 15 amino acids. The CDR3 coding sequence is TGCGCCAGCTCCGGGACAGGAAAGGAATTAGGTGAAGCTTTCTTT. The encoded protein is CASSGTGKELGEAFF.

The table lists this clone with many counts. The chain uses TRBV19 and TRBJ1-2; TRBD1 matches 7 bases. V shed 10 bases and J 11 bases; nucleotides not matched to a gene: 16. In germline, CDR1 is LNHDA, CDR2 SQIVND (reference sequence). This CDR3 is built from 13 residues. The CDR3 DNA reads as TGTGCCACCCAGGGACAGATCGTATGGTGGTACACCTTC. This sequence encodes CATQGQIVWWYTF. The entire variable domain, with the rest obtained from reference TRBV19 and TRBJ1-2, is as follows: DGGITQSPKYLFRKEGQNVTLSCEQNLNHDAMYWYRQDPGQGLRLIYYSQIVNDFQKGDIAEGYSVSREKKESFPLTVTSAQKNPTAFYLCATQGQIVWWYTFGSGTRLTVV.

The rearrangement links TRBV15 to TRBJ2-7; TRBD2 matches at 10 bases. Trimming took 1 base from V and 7 from J; bases not matched to a gene: 13. This CDR3 has 17 amino acids. The germline V gene encodes CDR1 LNHNV and CDR2 YYDKDF (reference sequence). As DNA, the CDR3 is TGTGCCACCAGCAGAGCTTCCGGACTAGCGGCCGTCGGGGAGCAGTACTTC. Its translation is CATSRASGLAAVGEQYF.

The chain recombines TRBV12-3 or TRBV12-4 with TRBJ1-5; tentative D call: TRBD1 (6 bases). The V end lost 5 bases, the J end lost 4 bases, and 9 bases lay between the germline ends. The length of the CDR3 is 13 residues. The CDR3 sequence is CASSPGQNQPQHF. The CDR3 nucleotides read TGTGCCAGCAGTCCTGGACAGAATCAGCCCCAGCATTTT.

This chain joins TRBV19 and TRBJ2-3, with TRBD1 identical over 11 bases. V lost 6 bases, J lost 4 bases, and 3 bases stayed unmatched. There are 14 residues in the CDR3. Germline CDR1 and CDR2: LNHDA and SQIVND (reference sequence). Here the CDR3 reads CASSRDRGADTQYF. In DNA, the CDR3 is TGTGCCAGTAGCAGGGACAGGGGGGCAGATACGCAGTATTTT.

This chain joins TRBV29-1 and TRBJ2-7; 9 nucleotides align to TRBD1. V lost 7 bases and J lost 7; bases outside the gene matches: 11. The CDR3 runs to 13 residues. Germline V CDR1 and CDR2: SQVTM, ANQGSEA. CDR3 nucleotide sequence: TGCAGCGCGGGGGACAGGGAGTACGGGGAGCAGTACTTC. Amino acid sequence: CSAGDREYGEQYF.

The chain uses TRBV19 and TRBJ1-5; no firm D call. Germline assignment: CDR1 LNHDA and CDR2 SQIVND (reference sequence). CDR3 length: 14 residues. Trimming took 3 bases from V and 3 from J, leaving 9 bases between them. In nucleotides, the CDR3 is TGTGCCAGTAGTATTGGGCAGCCCAATCAGCCCCAGCATTTT. Translating it yields CASSIGQPNQPQHF.

The V gene is TRBV3-1 (or the pseudogene TRBV3-2), the J gene TRBJ2-3; TRBD2 agrees at 13 bases. CDR1 LGHDT and CDR2 YNNKEL come from the germline V gene (reference sequence). After removal of 4 bases from V and 5 bases from J, the junction contained 3 bases not matched to a gene. The length of the CDR3 is 15 residues. CDR3 DNA sequence: TGTGCCAGCAGCCGGACTAGCGGGAGCGGAGATACGCAGTATTTT. Its protein is CASSRTSGSGDTQYF.

The chain joins TRBV11-2 to TRBJ1-1; D is uncertain. CDR3 length equals 13 residues. V was cut by 5 bases and J by 5 bases, with 12 bases left in between. Germline values: CDR1 SGHAT, CDR2 FQNNGV. This CDR3 is CASSPPFFTEAFF. CDR3 nucleotide sequence: TGTGCCAGCAGCCCCCCCTTTTTTACTGAAGCTTTCTTT. Variable domain in full (rest from reference TRBV11-2 and TRBJ1-1): EAGVAQSPRYKIIEKRQSVAFWCNPISGHATLYWYQQILGQGPKLLIQFQNNGVVDDSQLPKDRFSAERLKGVDSTLKIQPAKLEDSAVYLCASSPPFFTEAFFGQGTRLTVV.

The chain couples TRBV28 to TRBJ1-4; TRBD1 matches at 10 bases. The germline gives CDR1 MDHEN, CDR2 SYDVKM. The CDR3 spans 15 residues. V shed 3 bases and J 6 bases; nucleotides not matched to a gene: 4. CDR3 region: CASSFDGTGDEKLFF. Written as DNA, the CDR3 is TGTGCCAGCAGTTTTGATGGGACAGGGGATGAAAAACTGTTTTTT.

The rearrangement links TRBV28 to TRBJ2-1; 12 bases line up with TRBD1. The junction had 6 bases not matched to a gene; V was cut back by 3 bases and J by 9 bases. The V gene's germline CDR1 is MDHEN and CDR2 SYDVKM. The CDR3 sequence is 15 residues long. The chain's CDR3 is CASSFSGTGGLEQFF. As DNA, the CDR3 is TGTGCCAGCAGTTTTTCCGGGACAGGGGGCCTTGAGCAGTTCTTC.

The chain employs TRBV7-8 and TRBJ1-4; D ambiguous. The CDR3 contains 19 residues. Trimming took off 1 base at V and 0 bases at J, with 18 bases between the two ends. Germline CDR1 and CDR2: SGHVS and FQNEAQ. Written as DNA, the CDR3 is TGTGCCAGCAGCTTAGTGGGGATGCAGGAGGTTGCAACTAATGAAAAACTGTTTTTT. It is translated as CASSLVGMQEVATNEKLFF.

V is TRBV19 and J is TRBJ2-3, with 7 bases lining up with TRBD2. Per germline, CDR1 LNHDA and CDR2 SQIVND (reference sequence). The CDR3 extends over 16 amino acids. After removal of 2 bases from V and 2 bases from J, the junction contained 7 bases not matched to a gene. CDR3 coding DNA: TGTGCCAGTAGTATAAACGGAGCGGGACTCACAGATACGCAGTATTTT. Encoded protein: CASSINGAGLTDTQYF.

The chain couples TRBV3-1 (or the pseudogene TRBV3-2) to TRBJ1-6; 7 nucleotides match TRBD1. V shed 4 bases, J shed 10 bases, and the junction held 13 bases outside the gene matches. The CDR3 consists of 16 residues. Germline V gene data show CDR1 as LGHDT and CDR2 as YNNKEL (reference sequence). The CDR3 loop reads CASSLPPRQGRSPLHF. For the CDR3, the DNA is TGTGCCAGCAGCCTACCTCCGAGACAGGGCCGATCACCCCTCCACTTT.

This clone appeared once. The chain couples TRBV12-3 or TRBV12-4 to TRBJ1-1, with a possible D match to TRBD1 (6 bases). There are 12 residues in the CDR3. V was cut by 10 bases and J by 6 bases, with 15 bases left in between. Written as DNA, the CDR3 is TGTGCCATATCGGGGGGCATCGCTGAAGCTTTCTTT. This gives the protein CAISGGIAEAFF.

The V call is TRBV15, the J call TRBJ1-2; TRBD1 matches at 7 bases. With V trimmed by 1 base and J by 8 bases, 10 bases remained unmatched. Germline CDR1 reads LNHNV; CDR2 reads YYDKDF (reference sequence). The CDR3 spans 15 residues. This chain's CDR3 is CATSRGTTGVYGYTF. The CDR3 bases are TGTGCCACCAGCAGAGGAACCACAGGGGTTTACGGCTACACCTTC.

The genes are TRBV6-5 and TRBJ1-5; 7 bases fit TRBD1. This CDR3 contains 15 residues. The J segment lost 0 bases and the V segment lost 6 bases, leaving 5 bases of the junction unmatched. Germline CDR1 reads MNHEY; CDR2 reads SVGAGI. The CDR3 loop is CASSTTGISNQPQHF. In DNA form, the CDR3 reads TGTGCCAGCAGCACGACAGGGATTAGCAATCAGCCCCAGCATTTT.

V gene TRBV5-4 combines with J gene TRBJ1-1; D ambiguous. The CDR3 runs 14 residues. The germline gives CDR1 SGHNT, CDR2 YYREEE (reference sequence). V was trimmed by 3 bases and J by 3 bases, leaving 12 bases between them. CDR3 nucleotides: TGTGCCAGCAGCTCGGACTCTTCTTACACTGAAGCTTTCTTT. The encoded protein is CASSSDSSYTEAFF.

This chain uses TRBV29-1 with TRBJ1-1; no clear D. There are 14 residues in the CDR3. Trimming left V 2 bases short and J 1 base short, with 11 bases between. The germline gives CDR1 SQVTM, CDR2 ANQGSEA. Here the CDR3 reads CSVERQDSNTEAFF. The CDR3 DNA reads as TGCAGCGTTGAACGGCAGGACTCGAACACTGAAGCTTTCTTT.

The chain recombines TRBV1 with TRBJ1-1; the table's D call of TRBD1 was not tested on the DNA. TRBV1 represents a pseudogene. The CDR3 is made up of 15 amino acids. The DNA of the CDR3 is TGCACCAGCAGCCAACATACGACAGGGAACACTGAAGCTTTCTTT. Translation: CTSSQHTTGNTEAFF.

The chain links TRBV29-1 to TRBJ2-5; D is perhaps TRBD1 (6 bases). The ends were cut back, 1 base at V and 6 bases at J, with 12 bases in the middle. The germline gives CDR1 SQVTM, CDR2 ANQGSEA. The CDR3 consists of 13 residues. CDR3 in DNA: TGCAGCGTTGAAGCTCAGGGGCGGAAGACCCAGTACTTC. This codes for CSVEAQGRKTQYF.

The chain uses TRBV5-1 and TRBJ2-5; the D gene is possibly TRBD1 (6 bases). The CDR3 extends over 14 amino acids. V was pared by 5 bases and J by 4 bases, with 15 bases between. Germline V lookup: CDR1 SGHRS, CDR2 YFSETQ. CDR3 DNA: TGCGCCAGCAGACCAACAACAGGGATAGAGACCCAGTACTTC. This translates into CASRPTTGIETQYF.

This clone has a count of ten or more. This rearrangement joins TRBV2 to TRBJ1-4, with a possible D match to TRBD1 (5 bases). V shed 5 bases and J shed 4 bases, with 8 bases lying between them. This CDR3 comprises 13 residues. Germline V lookup: CDR1 SNHLY, CDR2 FYNNEI. CDR3 amino acids: CASSSGLNEKLFF. The CDR3 DNA follows: TGTGCCAGCAGTTCAGGGCTTAATGAAAAACTGTTTTTT.

The J gene is TRBJ1-1, the V gene TRBV7-2, with unresolved D. Germline V gene data show CDR1 as SGHTA and CDR2 as FQGNSA. The CDR3 consists of 14 residues. With 1 base removed from V and 0 bases from J, the gap between germline ends came to 6 bases. The CDR3 loop reads CASSLGSMNTEAFF. CDR3 coding DNA: TGTGCCAGCAGCTTAGGGTCTATGAACACTGAAGCTTTCTTT.